This T cell receptor (beta chain) was profiled in a study of spatial heterogeneity in lung cancer. Study-level background: Within raw reads, each unique TCR and UMI combination appeared on average more than ten times. Whole-study findings and limits: More often at tumor resection than at routine follow-up, ubiquitous expanded tumor TCRs were detected in the blood.

Every TCR cDNA molecule bore a unique molecular identifier. From the 5' RACE reads, TCRdb called clonotypes with MiXCR, one entry per CDR3 protein. The data contain more than 65,000 distinct CDR3 sequences, around 7.3% of them singletons. In its sample, this clonotype was seen many times. Its antigen is still unknown. Sample time point: sample taken at primary tumor resection. The length of the CDR3 is 12 residues. CDR1 is SQVTM, CDR2 ANQGSEA, per germline. V dropped 7 bases and J dropped 6 bases, with 16 bases sitting between them. The sample here was PBMCs, taken at surgery. This sequence joins TRBV29-1 and TRBJ2-7, with D perhaps being TRBD1 or TRBD2 (5 bases each). This sequence originates from a male donor with early-stage non-small cell lung cancer. The CDR3 reads CSAHGPGSEQYF. CDR3 DNA sequence: TGCAGCGCACATGGGCCAGGGAGCGAGCAGTACTTC.